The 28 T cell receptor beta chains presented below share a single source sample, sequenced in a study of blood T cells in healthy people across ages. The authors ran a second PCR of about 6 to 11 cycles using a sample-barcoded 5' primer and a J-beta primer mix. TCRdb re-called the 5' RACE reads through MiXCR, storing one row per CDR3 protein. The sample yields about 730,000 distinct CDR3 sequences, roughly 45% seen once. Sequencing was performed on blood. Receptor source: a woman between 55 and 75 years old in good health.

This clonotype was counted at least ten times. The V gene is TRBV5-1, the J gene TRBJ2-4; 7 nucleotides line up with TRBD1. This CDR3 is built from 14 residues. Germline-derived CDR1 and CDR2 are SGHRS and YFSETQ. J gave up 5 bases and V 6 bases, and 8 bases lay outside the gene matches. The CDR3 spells CASNPTGSENIQYF. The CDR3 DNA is TGCGCCAGCAATCCGACAGGGTCGGAAAACATTCAGTACTTC.

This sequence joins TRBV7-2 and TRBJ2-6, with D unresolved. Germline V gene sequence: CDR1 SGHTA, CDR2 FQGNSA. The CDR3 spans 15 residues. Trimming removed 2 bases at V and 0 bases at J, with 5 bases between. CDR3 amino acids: CASSLLASGANVLTF. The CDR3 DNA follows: TGTGCCAGCAGCTTACTTGCCTCTGGGGCCAACGTCCTGACTTTC.

The CDR3 region is CASSTSGAPGGYTF. As DNA, the CDR3 is TGTGCCAGCAGCACTTCAGGGGCTCCGGGTGGCTACACCTTC. V and J are TRBV27 and TRBJ1-2, with D perhaps matching TRBD1 (6 bases). CDR3 length: 14 residues. Between the trimmed V and J ends, which lost 6 bases and 7 bases, there was a span of 18 bases. CDR1 is MNHEY, CDR2 SMNVEV, per germline (reference sequence).

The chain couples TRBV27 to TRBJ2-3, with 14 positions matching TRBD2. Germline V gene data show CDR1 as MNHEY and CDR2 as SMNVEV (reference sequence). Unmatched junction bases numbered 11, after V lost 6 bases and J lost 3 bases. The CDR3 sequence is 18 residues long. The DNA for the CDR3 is TGTGCCAGCAGCCCCACCGTAAGACTAGCGGGAGGGACAGATACGCAGTATTTT. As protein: CASSPTVRLAGGTDTQYF.

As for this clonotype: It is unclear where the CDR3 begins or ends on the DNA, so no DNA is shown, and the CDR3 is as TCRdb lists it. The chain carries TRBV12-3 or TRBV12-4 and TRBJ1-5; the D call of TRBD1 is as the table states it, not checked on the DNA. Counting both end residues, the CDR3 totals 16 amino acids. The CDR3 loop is CASSSSDTPGNQPQHF.

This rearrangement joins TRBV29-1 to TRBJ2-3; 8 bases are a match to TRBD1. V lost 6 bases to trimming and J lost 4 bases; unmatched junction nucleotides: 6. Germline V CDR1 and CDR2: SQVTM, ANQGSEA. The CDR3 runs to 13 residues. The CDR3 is CSVSDRVADTQYF. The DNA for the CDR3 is TGCAGCGTCTCGGACAGGGTGGCAGATACGCAGTATTTT.

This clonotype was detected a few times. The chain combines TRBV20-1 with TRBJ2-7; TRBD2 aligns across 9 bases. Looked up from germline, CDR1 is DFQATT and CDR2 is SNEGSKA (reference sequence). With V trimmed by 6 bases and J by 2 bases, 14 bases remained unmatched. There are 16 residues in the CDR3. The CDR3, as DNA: TGCAGTGCGCAGCGACCCTTAGCGGGGGAGACCTACGAGCAGTACTTC. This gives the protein CSAQRPLAGETYEQYF.

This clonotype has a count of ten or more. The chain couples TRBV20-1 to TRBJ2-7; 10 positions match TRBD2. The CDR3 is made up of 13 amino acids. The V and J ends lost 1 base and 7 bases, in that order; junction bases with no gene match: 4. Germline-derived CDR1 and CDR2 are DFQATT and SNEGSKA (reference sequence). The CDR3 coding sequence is TGCAGTGCTAGAGCTGGACTAGCGGAGGAGCAGTACTTC. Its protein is CSARAGLAEEQYF.

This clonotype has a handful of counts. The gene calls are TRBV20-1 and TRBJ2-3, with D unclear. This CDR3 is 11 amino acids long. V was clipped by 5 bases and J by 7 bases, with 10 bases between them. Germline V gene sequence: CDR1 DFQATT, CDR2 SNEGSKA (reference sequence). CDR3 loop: CSAPWVYTQYF. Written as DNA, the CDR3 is TGCAGTGCTCCCTGGGTTTATACGCAGTATTTT.

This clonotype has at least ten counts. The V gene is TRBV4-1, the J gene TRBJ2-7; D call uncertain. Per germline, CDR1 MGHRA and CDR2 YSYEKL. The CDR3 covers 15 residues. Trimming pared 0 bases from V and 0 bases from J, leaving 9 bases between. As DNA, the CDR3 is TGCGCCAGCAGCCAAGAGATGATCAGCTCCTACGAGCAGTACTTC. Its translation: CASSQEMISSYEQYF.

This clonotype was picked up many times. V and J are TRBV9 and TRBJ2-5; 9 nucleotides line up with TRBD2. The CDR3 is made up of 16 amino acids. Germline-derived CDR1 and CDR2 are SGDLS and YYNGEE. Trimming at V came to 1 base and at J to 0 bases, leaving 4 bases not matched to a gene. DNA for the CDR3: TGTGCCAGCAGCGTATCCGCTAGCGGGGACCAAGAGACCCAGTACTTC. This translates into CASSVSASGDQETQYF. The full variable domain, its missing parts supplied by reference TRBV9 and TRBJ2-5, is DSGVTQTPKHLITATGQRVTLRCSPRSGDLSVYWYQQSLDQGLQFLIQYYNGEERAKGNILERFSAQQFPDLHSELNLSSLELGDSALYFCASSVSASGDQETQYFGPGTRLLVL.

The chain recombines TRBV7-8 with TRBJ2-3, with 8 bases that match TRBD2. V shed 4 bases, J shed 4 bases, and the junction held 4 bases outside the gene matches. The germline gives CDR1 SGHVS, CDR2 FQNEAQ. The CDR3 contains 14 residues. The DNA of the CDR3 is TGTGCCAGCAGCTACGGGGGGGGTCCAGATACGCAGTATTTT. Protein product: CASSYGGGPDTQYF.

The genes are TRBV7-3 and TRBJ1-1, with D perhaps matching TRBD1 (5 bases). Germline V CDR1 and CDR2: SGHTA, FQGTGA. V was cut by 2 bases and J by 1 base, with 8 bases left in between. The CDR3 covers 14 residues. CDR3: CASSLGAENTEAFF. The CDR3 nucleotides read TGTGCCAGCAGCTTAGGGGCAGAGAACACTGAAGCTTTCTTT. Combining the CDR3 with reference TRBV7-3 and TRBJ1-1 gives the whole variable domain GAGVSQTPSNKVTEKGKYVELRCDPISGHTALYWYRQSLGQGPEFLIYFQGTGAADDSGLPNDRFFAVRPEGSVSTLKIQRTERGDSAVYLCASSLGAENTEAFFGQGTRLTVV.

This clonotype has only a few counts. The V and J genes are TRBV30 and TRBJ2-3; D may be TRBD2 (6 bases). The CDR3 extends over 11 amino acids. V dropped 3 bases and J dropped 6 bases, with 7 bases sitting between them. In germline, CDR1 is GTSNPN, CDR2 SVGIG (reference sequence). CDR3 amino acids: CAWRRGDTQYF. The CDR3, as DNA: TGTGCCTGGAGGCGGGGCGATACGCAGTATTTT. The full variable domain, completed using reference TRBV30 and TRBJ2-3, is SQTIHQWPATLVQPVGSPLSLECTVEGTSNPNLYWYRQAAGRGLQLLFYSVGIGQISSEVPQNLSASRPQDRQFILSSKKLLLSDSGFYLCAWRRGDTQYFGPGTRLTVL.

CDR3: CASSLKGAGSSNNEQFF. The CDR3 nucleotides read TGTGCCAGCAGCTTAAAGGGGGCCGGTTCCTCAAACAATGAGCAGTTCTTC. The chain joins TRBV5-5 to TRBJ2-1, with TRBD1 identical over 7 bases. The CDR3 covers 17 residues. After removal of 2 bases from V and 5 bases from J, the junction contained 13 bases not matched to a gene. The germline CDR1 and CDR2 sequences are SGHKS and YYEKEE (reference sequence).

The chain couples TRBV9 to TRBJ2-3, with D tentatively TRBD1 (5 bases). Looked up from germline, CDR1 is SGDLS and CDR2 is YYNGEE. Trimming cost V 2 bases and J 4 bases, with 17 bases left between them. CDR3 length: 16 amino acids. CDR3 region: CASSVRMGQASDTQYF. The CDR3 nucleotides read TGTGCCAGCAGCGTCCGAATGGGGCAGGCCTCAGATACGCAGTATTTT. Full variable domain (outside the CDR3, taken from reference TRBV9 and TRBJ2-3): DSGVTQTPKHLITATGQRVTLRCSPRSGDLSVYWYQQSLDQGLQFLIQYYNGEERAKGNILERFSAQQFPDLHSELNLSSLELGDSALYFCASSVRMGQASDTQYFGPGTRLTVL.

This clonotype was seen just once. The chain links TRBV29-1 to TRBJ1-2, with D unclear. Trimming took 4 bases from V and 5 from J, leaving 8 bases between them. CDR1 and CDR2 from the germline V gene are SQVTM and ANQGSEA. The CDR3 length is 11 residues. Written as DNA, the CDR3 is TGCAGCGTTGGGAAGGGTTATGGCTACACCTTC. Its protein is CSVGKGYGYTF.

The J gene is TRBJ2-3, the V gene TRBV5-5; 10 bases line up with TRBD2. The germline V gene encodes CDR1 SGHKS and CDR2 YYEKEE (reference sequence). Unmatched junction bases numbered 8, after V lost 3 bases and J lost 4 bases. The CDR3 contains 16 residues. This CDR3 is CASSSGTLAGADTQYF. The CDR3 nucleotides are TGTGCCAGCAGCTCGGGGACTCTAGCGGGAGCAGATACGCAGTATTTT. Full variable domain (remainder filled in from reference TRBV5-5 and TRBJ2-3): DAGVTQSPTHLIKTRGQQVTLRCSPISGHKSVSWYQQVLGQGPQFIFQYYEKEERGRGNFPDRFSARQFPNYSSELNVNALLLGDSALYLCASSSGTLAGADTQYFGPGTRLTVL.

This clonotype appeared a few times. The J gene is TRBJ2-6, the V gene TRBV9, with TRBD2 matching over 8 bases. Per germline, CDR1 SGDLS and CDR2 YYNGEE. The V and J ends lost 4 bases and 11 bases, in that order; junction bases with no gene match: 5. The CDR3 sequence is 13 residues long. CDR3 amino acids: CASSPSGGHVLTF. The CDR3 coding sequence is TGTGCCAGCAGCCCCTCGGGGGGGCACGTCCTGACTTTC.

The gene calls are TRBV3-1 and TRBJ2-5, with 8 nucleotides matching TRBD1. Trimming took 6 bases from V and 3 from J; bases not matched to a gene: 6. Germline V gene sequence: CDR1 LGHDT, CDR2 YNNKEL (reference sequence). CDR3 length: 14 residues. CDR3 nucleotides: TGTGCCAGCAGGGTTCCGGGACAGGAAGAGACCCAGTACTTC. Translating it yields CASRVPGQEETQYF.

The CDR3 bases are TGTGCCAGCAGCAATATTTTTCTCGGACAGGGAAACTACGAGCAGTACTTC. This gives the protein CASSNIFLGQGNYEQYF. This chain joins TRBV11-2 and TRBJ2-7; 8 positions match TRBD1. The V gene end was trimmed by 5 bases and the J gene end by 3 bases; junction bases not matched to a gene: 15. The CDR3 runs to 17 residues. Germline V gene sequence: CDR1 SGHAT, CDR2 FQNNGV.

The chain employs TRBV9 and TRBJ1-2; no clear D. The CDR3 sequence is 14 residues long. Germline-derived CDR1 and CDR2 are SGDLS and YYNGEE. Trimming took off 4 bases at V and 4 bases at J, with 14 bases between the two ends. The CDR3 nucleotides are TGTGCCAGCAGCCCGGGTCCAGTCCCCTATGGCTACACCTTC. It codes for CASSPGPVPYGYTF.

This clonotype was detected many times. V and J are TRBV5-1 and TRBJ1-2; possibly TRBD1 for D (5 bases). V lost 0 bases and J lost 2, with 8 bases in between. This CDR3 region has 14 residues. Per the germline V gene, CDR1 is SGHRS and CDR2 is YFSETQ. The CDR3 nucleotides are TGCGCCAGCAGCTTGGGGGACTTAAACTATGGCTACACCTTC. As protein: CASSLGDLNYGYTF.

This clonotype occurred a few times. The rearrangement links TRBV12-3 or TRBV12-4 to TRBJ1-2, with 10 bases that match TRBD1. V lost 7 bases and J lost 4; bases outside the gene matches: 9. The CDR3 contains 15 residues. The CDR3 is CASNNTGTGAYGYTF. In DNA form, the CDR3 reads TGTGCCAGCAACAACACCGGGACAGGGGCCTATGGCTACACCTTC.

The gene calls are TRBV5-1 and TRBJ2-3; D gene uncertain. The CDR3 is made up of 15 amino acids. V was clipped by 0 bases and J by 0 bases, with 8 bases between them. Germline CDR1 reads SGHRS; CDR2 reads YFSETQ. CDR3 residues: CASSLEDQSTDTQYF. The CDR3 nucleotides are TGCGCCAGCAGCTTGGAGGATCAGAGCACAGATACGCAGTATTTT.

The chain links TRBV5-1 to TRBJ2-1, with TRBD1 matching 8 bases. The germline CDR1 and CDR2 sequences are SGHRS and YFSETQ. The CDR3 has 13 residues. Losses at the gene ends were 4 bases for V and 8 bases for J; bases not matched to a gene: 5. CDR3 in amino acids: CASSPGQGHEQFF. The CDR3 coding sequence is TGCGCCAGCAGCCCCGGACAGGGCCATGAGCAGTTCTTC.

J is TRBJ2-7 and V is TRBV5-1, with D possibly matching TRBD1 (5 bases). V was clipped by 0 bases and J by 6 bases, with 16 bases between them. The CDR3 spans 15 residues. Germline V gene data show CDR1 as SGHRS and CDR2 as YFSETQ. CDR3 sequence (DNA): TGCGCCAGCAGCTTGGCGTCCTCCGCTAGGGGCGAGCAGTACTTC. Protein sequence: CASSLASSARGEQYF.

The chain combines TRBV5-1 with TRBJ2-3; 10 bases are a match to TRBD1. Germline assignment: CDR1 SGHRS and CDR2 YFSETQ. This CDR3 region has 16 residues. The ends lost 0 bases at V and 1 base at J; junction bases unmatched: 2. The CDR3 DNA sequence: TGCGCCAGCAGCTTGGCTGGGACAGGGGGCACAGATACGCAGTATTTT. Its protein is CASSLAGTGGTDTQYF.